The source of this TCR beta chain is a study of blood T cell repertoires in COVID-19. In the study's own analysis: For nucleated cells, counts were estimated from reference gene primer amplification. Assay: immunoSEQ multiplex PCR; the TCRdb copy retains only in-frame clones and omits some. Clone size and V and J calls were adopted from that table, with D and trimming inferred from the DNA. The sample consists of 130,000 to 150,000 clones, over 80% of them appearing once. V gave up 1 base and J gave up 9 bases, with 7 bases separating them. The CDR3 runs to 12 residues. Germline CDR1 KGHSH, CDR2 LQKENI.

The sequence came from a man older than 75 with acute or convalescent COVID-19. The chain links TRBV18 to TRBJ2-1; perhaps TRBD2 as D (5 bases). Sample: peripheral blood. CDR3 in amino acids: CASSPLRGEQFF. The CDR3 nucleotides read TGTGCCAGCTCACCACTACGGGGTGAGCAGTTCTTC.